A selection of T cell receptor beta chains follows, all from one sample in a study of cytomegalovirus exposure and HLA in healthy donors. Sequenced by immunoSEQ multiplex PCR; TCRdb stores in-frame clones only, minus some. The repertoire consists of fewer than 150,000 clones, with about 83% occurring once and the leading ten covering around 2.7%. Material for sequencing was PBMCs. Receptors were obtained from a woman aged 40 to 50 in good health and CMV-seropositive. Each CDR3 is given with its conserved first and last residue. A D gene is named only where the DNA matches it firmly. Only some rows state a clone size, as once, few, many or a class for expanded clones.

v_gene: TRBV6-1
abundance: NA
j_gene: TRBJ2-1
d_gene: NA
CDR3aa: CASGQGDEQFF
CDR3nt: TGTGCCAGCGGACAAGGGGATGAGCAGTTCTTC

v_gene: TRBV19
abundance: NA
j_gene: TRBJ1-2
d_gene: NA
CDR3aa: CASSRRNYGYTF
CDR3nt: TGTGCCAGTAGTAGGAGAAACTATGGCTACACCTTC

v_gene: TRBV12-5
abundance: NA
j_gene: TRBJ2-1
d_gene: TRBD2
CDR3aa: CASGSASGDLYNEQFF
CDR3nt: TGTGCTAGTGGTTCGGCTAGCGGGGACCTCTACAATGAGCAGTTCTTC

v_gene: TRBV5-4
abundance: NA
j_gene: TRBJ2-7
d_gene: NA
CDR3aa: CASSSRGSEQYF
CDR3nt: TGTGCCAGCAGCTCGAGGGGGAGCGAGCAGTACTTC

v_gene: TRBV9
abundance: once
j_gene: TRBJ1-2
d_gene: NA
CDR3aa: CASSFHLGRGAPNYGYTF
CDR3nt: TGTGCCAGCAGCTTCCACCTGGGTCGGGGGGCCCCTAACTATGGCTACACCTTC

v_gene: TRBV29-1
abundance: NA
j_gene: TRBJ1-5
d_gene: NA
CDR3aa: CSARDNNQPQHF
CDR3nt: TGCAGCGCACGGGACAACAATCAGCCCCAGCATTTT

v_gene: TRBV7-2
abundance: NA
j_gene: TRBJ2-2
d_gene: NA
CDR3aa: CASSLSRVGAGELFF
CDR3nt: TGTGCCAGCAGCTTATCCAGGGTAGGGGCCGGGGAGCTGTTTTTT

v_gene: TRBV9
abundance: NA
j_gene: TRBJ2-1
d_gene: NA
CDR3aa: CASSPWDFPNEQFF
CDR3nt: TGTGCCAGCAGCCCCTGGGACTTCCCCAATGAGCAGTTCTTC

v_gene: TRBV7-9
abundance: once
j_gene: TRBJ2-3
d_gene: TRBD2
CDR3aa: CASSVWTSGSISDTQYF
CDR3nt: TGTGCCAGCAGCGTCTGGACTAGCGGGAGTATTTCAGATACGCAGTATTTT

v_gene: TRBV9
abundance: NA
j_gene: TRBJ2-2
d_gene: NA
CDR3aa: CASSVYGTPRELFF
CDR3nt: TGTGCCAGCAGCGTATACGGGACACCCCGGGAGCTGTTTTTT

v_gene: TRBV6-6
abundance: few
j_gene: TRBJ2-7
d_gene: TRBD1
CDR3aa: CASRPTGVTYEQYF
CDR3nt: TGTGCCAGCAGACCGACAGGGGTCACCTACGAGCAGTACTTC

v_gene: TRBV13
abundance: NA
j_gene: TRBJ2-1
d_gene: NA
CDR3aa: CASSINSDYSYNEQFF
CDR3nt: TGTGCCAGCAGCATAAATAGCGATTACTCCTACAATGAGCAGTTCTTC

v_gene: TRBV7-8
abundance: NA
j_gene: TRBJ2-5
d_gene: NA
CDR3aa: CASSFKETQYF
CDR3nt: TGTGCCAGCAGCTTTAAAGAGACCCAGTACTTC

v_gene: TRBV5-5
abundance: NA
j_gene: TRBJ2-7
d_gene: TRBD2
CDR3aa: CASSGAAGGLLEQYF
CDR3nt: TGTGCCAGCAGCGGTGCAGCGGGGGGCCTCCTCGAGCAGTACTTC

v_gene: TRBV6-1
abundance: NA
j_gene: TRBJ2-7
d_gene: TRBD1
CDR3aa: CASNERGQGLYEQYF
CDR3nt: TGTGCCAGCAACGAAAGGGGACAGGGGCTCTACGAGCAGTACTTC

v_gene: TRBV7-9
abundance: NA
j_gene: TRBJ1-2
d_gene: TRBD1
CDR3aa: CASSSTGQGGYTF
CDR3nt: TGTGCCAGCAGCTCGACGGGACAGGGGGGCTACACCTTC

v_gene: TRBV10-1
abundance: NA
j_gene: TRBJ2-7
d_gene: TRBD1
CDR3aa: CARGPDRGEGEQYF
CDR3nt: TGCGCCAGGGGGCCGGACAGGGGAGAGGGCGAGCAGTACTTC

v_gene: TRBV5-4
abundance: NA
j_gene: TRBJ2-1
d_gene: TRBD2
CDR3aa: CASSLASGTRSPNEQFF
CDR3nt: TGTGCCAGCAGCTTGGCTTCCGGGACTAGATCCCCCAATGAGCAGTTCTTC

v_gene: TRBV7-9
abundance: NA
j_gene: TRBJ1-2
d_gene: NA
CDR3aa: CASSLREVDYGYTF
CDR3nt: TGTGCCAGCAGCTTAAGAGAGGTTGACTATGGCTACACCTTC

v_gene: TRBV19
abundance: few
j_gene: TRBJ2-1
d_gene: TRBD2
CDR3aa: CASSIIQRGGHNEQFF
CDR3nt: TGTGCCAGTAGTATTATCCAGCGGGGGGGCCACAATGAGCAGTTCTTC

v_gene: TRBV7-2
abundance: NA
j_gene: TRBJ1-1
d_gene: NA
CDR3aa: CASSPAGPMNTEAFF
CDR3nt: TGTGCCAGCAGCCCGGCGGGTCCGATGAACACTGAAGCTTTCTTT

v_gene: TRBV7-8
abundance: NA
j_gene: TRBJ2-7
d_gene: NA
CDR3aa: CASSLNFGWGAYEQYF
CDR3nt: TGTGCCAGCAGCTTAAATTTTGGGTGGGGGGCCTACGAGCAGTACTTC

v_gene: TRBV5-1
abundance: NA
j_gene: TRBJ2-7
d_gene: NA
CDR3aa: CASSPGGTAYEQYF
CDR3nt: TGCGCCAGCAGCCCGGGGGGGACAGCATACGAGCAGTACTTC

v_gene: TRBV5-6
abundance: NA
j_gene: TRBJ2-1
d_gene: NA
CDR3aa: CASSLNPSSYNEQFF
CDR3nt: TGTGCCAGCAGCTTGAACCCGAGCTCCTACAATGAGCAGTTCTTC

v_gene: TRBV5-1
abundance: NA
j_gene: TRBJ2-7
d_gene: NA
CDR3aa: CASSVQGIAPTYEQYF
CDR3nt: TGCGCCAGCAGTGTGCAGGGGATCGCCCCCACCTACGAGCAGTACTTC

v_gene: TRBV5-1
abundance: NA
j_gene: TRBJ2-7
d_gene: TRBD2
CDR3aa: CASSPRLAGSSYEQYF
CDR3nt: TGCGCCAGCAGCCCGCGACTAGCGGGGAGCTCCTACGAGCAGTACTTC

v_gene: TRBV19
abundance: NA
j_gene: TRBJ2-7
d_gene: NA
CDR3aa: CASSNRAGSYEQYF
CDR3nt: TGTGCCAGTAGTAATAGGGCAGGGTCCTACGAGCAGTACTTC

v_gene: TRBV6-4
abundance: NA
j_gene: TRBJ2-1
d_gene: TRBD1
CDR3aa: CASSASTGHNEQFF
CDR3nt: TGTGCCAGCAGTGCATCGACAGGGCACAATGAGCAGTTCTTC

v_gene: TRBV9
abundance: few
j_gene: TRBJ1-1
d_gene: TRBD1
CDR3aa: CASSAPTGPNTEAFF
CDR3nt: TGTGCCAGCAGCGCACCGACAGGGCCGAACACTGAAGCTTTCTTT

v_gene: TRBV7-2
abundance: few
j_gene: TRBJ2-5
d_gene: TRBD2
CDR3aa: CASTRSRGGEETQYF
CDR3nt: TGTGCCAGCACCCGTAGTCGGGGGGGGGAAGAGACCCAGTACTTC

v_gene: TRBV2
abundance: few
j_gene: TRBJ1-1
d_gene: NA
CDR3aa: CASSEGRNTEAFF
CDR3nt: TGTGCCAGCAGTGAGGGCAGAAACACTGAAGCTTTCTTT

v_gene: TRBV19
abundance: NA
j_gene: TRBJ1-4
d_gene: NA
CDR3aa: CATAGWGRAREKLFF
CDR3nt: TGTGCCACCGCGGGATGGGGACGCGCGCGTGAAAAACTGTTTTTT

v_gene: TRBV4-3
abundance: NA
j_gene: TRBJ1-3
d_gene: TRBD1
CDR3aa: CASSQHRGSSGNTIYF
CDR3nt: TGCGCCAGCAGCCAACACAGGGGGTCCTCTGGAAACACCATATATTTT

v_gene: TRBV6-6
abundance: NA
j_gene: TRBJ1-2
d_gene: TRBD1
CDR3aa: CASSSRTGGYGYTF
CDR3nt: TGTGCCAGCAGTTCCAGGACAGGGGGCTATGGCTACACCTTC

v_gene: TRBV14
abundance: NA
j_gene: TRBJ1-1
d_gene: TRBD1
CDR3aa: CASSQVRDRGMNTEAFF
CDR3nt: TGTGCCAGCAGCCAAGTGCGGGACAGGGGAATGAACACTGAAGCTTTCTTT

v_gene: TRBV6-5
abundance: NA
j_gene: TRBJ1-1
d_gene: TRBD1
CDR3aa: CASRGDRGRERAFF
CDR3nt: TGTGCCAGCAGGGGTGACAGGGGACGCGAACGAGCTTTCTTT

v_gene: TRBV2
abundance: NA
j_gene: TRBJ1-4
d_gene: NA
CDR3aa: CASSEGGGNEKLFF
CDR3nt: TGTGCCAGCAGTGAAGGGGGGGGGAATGAAAAACTGTTTTTT

v_gene: TRBV19
abundance: NA
j_gene: TRBJ1-5
d_gene: NA
CDR3aa: CASTVLGGALGPQHF
CDR3nt: TGTGCCAGTACCGTATTGGGGGGAGCCTTAGGGCCCCAGCATTTT

v_gene: TRBV6-4
abundance: NA
j_gene: TRBJ2-1
d_gene: NA
CDR3aa: CASSSEQSSYNEQFF
CDR3nt: TGTGCCAGCAGTAGCGAGCAAAGCTCCTACAATGAGCAGTTCTTC

v_gene: TRBV29-1
abundance: NA
j_gene: TRBJ1-5
d_gene: NA
CDR3aa: CSVRGLDQPQHF
CDR3nt: TGCAGCGTTCGGGGGTTGGACCAGCCCCAGCATTTT

v_gene: TRBV9
abundance: NA
j_gene: TRBJ2-2
d_gene: TRBD2
CDR3aa: CASSPRIAGAGYTGELFF
CDR3nt: TGTGCCAGCAGCCCACGGATAGCGGGAGCAGGGTACACCGGGGAGCTGTTTTTT